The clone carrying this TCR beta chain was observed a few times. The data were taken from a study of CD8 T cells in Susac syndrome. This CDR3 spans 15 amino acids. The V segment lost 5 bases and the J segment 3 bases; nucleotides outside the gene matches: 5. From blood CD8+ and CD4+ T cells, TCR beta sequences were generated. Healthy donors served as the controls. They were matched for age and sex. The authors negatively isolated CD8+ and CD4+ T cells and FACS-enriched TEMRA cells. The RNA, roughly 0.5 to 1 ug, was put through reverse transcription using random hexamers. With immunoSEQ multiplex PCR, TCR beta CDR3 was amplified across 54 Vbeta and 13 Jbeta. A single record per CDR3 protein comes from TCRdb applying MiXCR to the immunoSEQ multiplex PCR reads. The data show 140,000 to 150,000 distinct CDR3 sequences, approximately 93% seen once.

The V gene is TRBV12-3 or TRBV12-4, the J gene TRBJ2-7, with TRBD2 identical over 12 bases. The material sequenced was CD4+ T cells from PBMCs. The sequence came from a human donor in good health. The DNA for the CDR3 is TGTGCCAGCAGTCCCGGACTAGCGGGACTCTACGAGCAGTACTTC. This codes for CASSPGLAGLYEQYF.